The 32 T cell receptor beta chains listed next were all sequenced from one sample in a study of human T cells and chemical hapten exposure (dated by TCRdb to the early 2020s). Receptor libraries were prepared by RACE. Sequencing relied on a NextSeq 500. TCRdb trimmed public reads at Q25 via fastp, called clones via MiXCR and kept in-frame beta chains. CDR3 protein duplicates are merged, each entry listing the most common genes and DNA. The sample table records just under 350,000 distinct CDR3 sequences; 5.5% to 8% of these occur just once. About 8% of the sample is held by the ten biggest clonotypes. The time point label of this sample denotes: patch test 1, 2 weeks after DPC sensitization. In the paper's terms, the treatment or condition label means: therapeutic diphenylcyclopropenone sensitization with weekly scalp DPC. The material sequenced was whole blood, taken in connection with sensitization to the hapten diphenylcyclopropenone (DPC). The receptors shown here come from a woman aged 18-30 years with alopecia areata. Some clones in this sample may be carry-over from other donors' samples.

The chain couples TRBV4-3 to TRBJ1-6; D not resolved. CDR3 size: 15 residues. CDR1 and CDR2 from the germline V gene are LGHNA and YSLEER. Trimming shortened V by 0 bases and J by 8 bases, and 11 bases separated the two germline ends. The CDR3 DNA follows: TGCGCCAGCAGCCAAGAGATACAGACCGATTCACCCCTCCACTTT. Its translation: CASSQEIQTDSPLHF.

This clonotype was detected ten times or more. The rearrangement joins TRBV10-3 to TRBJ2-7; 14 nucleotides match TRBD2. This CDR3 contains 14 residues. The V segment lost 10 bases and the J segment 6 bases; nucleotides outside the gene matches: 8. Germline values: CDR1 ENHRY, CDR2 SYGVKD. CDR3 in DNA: TGTGCCACTGGAGCCGGACTAGCGGGGGGCGAGCAGTACTTC. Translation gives CATGAGLAGGEQYF.

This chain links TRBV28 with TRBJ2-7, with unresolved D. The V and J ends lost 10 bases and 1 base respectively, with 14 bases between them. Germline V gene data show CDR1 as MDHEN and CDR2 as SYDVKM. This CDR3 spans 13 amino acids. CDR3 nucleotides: TGTGCCACCCAAGTGGGGTTTTCCTACGAGCAGTACTTC. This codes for CATQVGFSYEQYF.

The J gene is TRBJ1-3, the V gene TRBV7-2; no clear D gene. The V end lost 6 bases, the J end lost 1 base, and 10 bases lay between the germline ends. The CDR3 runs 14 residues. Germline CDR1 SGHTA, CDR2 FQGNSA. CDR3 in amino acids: CASSLLLSGNTIYF. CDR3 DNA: TGTGCCAGCAGTCTATTGCTTTCTGGAAACACCATATATTTT. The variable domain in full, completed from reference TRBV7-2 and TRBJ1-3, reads GAGVSQSPSNKVTEKGKDVELRCDPISGHTALYWYRQSLGQGLEFLIYFQGNSAPDKSGLPSDRFSAERTGGSVSTLTIQRTQQEDSAVYLCASSLLLSGNTIYFGEGSWLTVV.

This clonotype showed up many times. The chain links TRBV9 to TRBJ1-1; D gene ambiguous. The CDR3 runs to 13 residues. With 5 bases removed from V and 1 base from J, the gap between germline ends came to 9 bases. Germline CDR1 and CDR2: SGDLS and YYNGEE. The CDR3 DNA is TGTGCCAGCAGACGGGATCAGAACACTGAAGCTTTCTTT. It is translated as CASRRDQNTEAFF.

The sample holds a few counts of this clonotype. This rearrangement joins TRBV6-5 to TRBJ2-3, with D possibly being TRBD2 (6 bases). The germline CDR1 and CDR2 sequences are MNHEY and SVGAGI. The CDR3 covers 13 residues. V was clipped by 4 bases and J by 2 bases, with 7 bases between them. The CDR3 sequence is CASSWRVTDTQYF. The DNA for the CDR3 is TGTGCCAGCAGTTGGAGGGTCACAGATACGCAGTATTTT.

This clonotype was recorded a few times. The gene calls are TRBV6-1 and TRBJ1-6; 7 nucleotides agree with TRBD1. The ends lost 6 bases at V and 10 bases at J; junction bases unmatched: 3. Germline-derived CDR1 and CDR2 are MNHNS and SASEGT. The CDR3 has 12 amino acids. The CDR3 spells CASRTGLSPLHF. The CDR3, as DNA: TGTGCCAGCAGGACAGGGTTGTCACCCCTCCACTTT.

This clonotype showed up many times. The CDR3 nucleotides read TGTGCCAGTAGTATCGATCGTGGGGGGTCTTACAATGAGCAGTTCTTC. Its protein product is CASSIDRGGSYNEQFF. The gene calls are TRBV19 and TRBJ2-1; weak D call: TRBD2 (6 bases). Germline V gives CDR1 LNHDA, CDR2 SQIVND (reference sequence). CDR3 size: 16 residues. V lost 3 bases and J 4 bases, leaving 16 bases between the germline ends. Variable domain in full (rest from reference TRBV19 and TRBJ2-1): DGGITQSPKYLFRKEGQNVTLSCEQNLNHDAMYWYRQDPGQGLRLIYYSQIVNDFQKGDIAEGYSVSREKKESFPLTVTSAQKNPTAFYLCASSIDRGGSYNEQFFGPGTRLTVL.

The chain's CDR3 is CSARSGTALNQPQHF. The CDR3 region has the DNA TGCAGTGCTAGATCGGGGACAGCCCTCAATCAGCCCCAGCATTTT. The rearrangement links TRBV20-1 to TRBJ1-5; TRBD1 matches 7 bases. Germline V gene lookup returns CDR1 DFQATT and CDR2 SNEGSKA (reference sequence). The CDR3 totals 15 residues. V trimming: 2 bases; J trimming: 3 bases; junction bases outside the gene matches: 7.

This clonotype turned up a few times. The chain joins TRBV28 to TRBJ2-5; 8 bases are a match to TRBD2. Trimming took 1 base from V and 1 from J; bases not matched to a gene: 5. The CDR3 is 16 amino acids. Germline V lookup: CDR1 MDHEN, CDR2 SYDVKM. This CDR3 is CASSLSGGAFQETQYF. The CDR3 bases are TGTGCCAGCAGTTTATCGGGGGGGGCCTTCCAAGAGACCCAGTACTTC.

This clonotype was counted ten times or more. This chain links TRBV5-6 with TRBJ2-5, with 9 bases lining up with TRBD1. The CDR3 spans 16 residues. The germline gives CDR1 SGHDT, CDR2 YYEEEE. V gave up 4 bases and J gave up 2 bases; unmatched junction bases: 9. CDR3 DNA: TGTGCCAGCAGCCTAAAACAGGGGGCTCGTCAAGAGACCCAGTACTTC. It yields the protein CASSLKQGARQETQYF. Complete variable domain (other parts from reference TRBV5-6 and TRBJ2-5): DAGVTQSPTHLIKTRGQQVTLRCSPKSGHDTVSWYQQALGQGPQFIFQYYEEEERQRGNFPDRFSGHQFPNYSSELNVNALLLGDSALYLCASSLKQGARQETQYFGPGTRLLVL.

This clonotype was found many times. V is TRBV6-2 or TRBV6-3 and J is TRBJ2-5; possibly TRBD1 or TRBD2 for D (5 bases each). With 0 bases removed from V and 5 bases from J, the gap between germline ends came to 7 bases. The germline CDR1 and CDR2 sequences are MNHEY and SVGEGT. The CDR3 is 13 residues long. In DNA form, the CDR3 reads TGTGCCAGCAGTTACTCCCGGGGCGAGACCCAGTACTTC. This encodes CASSYSRGETQYF.

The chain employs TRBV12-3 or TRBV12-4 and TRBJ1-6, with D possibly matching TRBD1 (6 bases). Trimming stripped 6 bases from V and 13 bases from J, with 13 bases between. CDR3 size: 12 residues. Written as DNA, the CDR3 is TGTGCCAGCAGACTACAGGGAAATCCCCTCCACTTT. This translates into CASRLQGNPLHF.

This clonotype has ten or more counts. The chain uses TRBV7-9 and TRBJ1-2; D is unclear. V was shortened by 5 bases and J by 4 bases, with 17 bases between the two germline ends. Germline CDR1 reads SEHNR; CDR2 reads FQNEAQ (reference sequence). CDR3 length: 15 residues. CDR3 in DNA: TGTGCCAGCAGCCAAAACCCGACTAGCCTCTATGGCTACACCTTC. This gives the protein CASSQNPTSLYGYTF.

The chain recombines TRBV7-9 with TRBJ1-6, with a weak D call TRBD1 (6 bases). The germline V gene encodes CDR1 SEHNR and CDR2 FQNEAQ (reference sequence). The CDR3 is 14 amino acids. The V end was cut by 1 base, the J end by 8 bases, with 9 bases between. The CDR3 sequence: CASSLEGDYSPLHF. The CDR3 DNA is TGTGCCAGCAGCTTAGAGGGGGATTATTCACCCCTCCACTTT.

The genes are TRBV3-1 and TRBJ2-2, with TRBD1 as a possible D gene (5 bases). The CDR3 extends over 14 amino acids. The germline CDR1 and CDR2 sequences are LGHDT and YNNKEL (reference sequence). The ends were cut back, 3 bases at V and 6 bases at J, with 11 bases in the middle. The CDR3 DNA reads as TGTGCCAGCAGCCATGGTTTACAGGCCGGGGAGCTGTTTTTT. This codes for CASSHGLQAGELFF.

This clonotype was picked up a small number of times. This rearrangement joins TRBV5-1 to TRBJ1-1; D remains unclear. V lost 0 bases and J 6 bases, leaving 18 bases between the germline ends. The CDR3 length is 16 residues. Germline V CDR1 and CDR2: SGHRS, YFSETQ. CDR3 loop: CASSLGSSSRPAEAFF. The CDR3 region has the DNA TGCGCCAGCAGCTTGGGGTCCTCGTCCCGTCCCGCTGAAGCTTTCTTT. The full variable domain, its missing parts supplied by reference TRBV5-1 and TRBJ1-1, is KAGVTQTPRYLIKTRGQQVTLSCSPISGHRSVSWYQQTPGQGLQFLFEYFSETQRNKGNFPGRFSGRQFSNSRSEMNVSTLELGDSALYLCASSLGSSSRPAEAFFGQGTRLTVV.

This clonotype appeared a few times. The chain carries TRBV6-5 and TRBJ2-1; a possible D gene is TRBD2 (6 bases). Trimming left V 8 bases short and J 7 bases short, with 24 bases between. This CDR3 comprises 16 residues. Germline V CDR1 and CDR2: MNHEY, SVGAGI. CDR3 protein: CASGKTKGGYGNEQFF. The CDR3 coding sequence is TGTGCCAGCGGCAAGACAAAGGGAGGATATGGGAATGAGCAGTTCTTC.

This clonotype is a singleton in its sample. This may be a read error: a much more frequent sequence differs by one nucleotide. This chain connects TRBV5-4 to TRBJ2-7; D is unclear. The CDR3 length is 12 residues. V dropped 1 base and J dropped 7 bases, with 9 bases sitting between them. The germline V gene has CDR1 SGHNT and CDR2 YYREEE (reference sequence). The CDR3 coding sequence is TGTGCCAGCAGCTTGTTGGACCGGGAGCAGTACTTC. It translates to CASSLLDREQYF. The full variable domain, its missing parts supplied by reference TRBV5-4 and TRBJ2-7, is ETGVTQSPTHLIKTRGQQVTLRCSSQSGHNTVSWYQQALGQGPQFIFQYYREEENGRGNFPPRFSGLQFPNYSSELNVNALELDDSALYLCASSLLDREQYFGPGTRLTVT.

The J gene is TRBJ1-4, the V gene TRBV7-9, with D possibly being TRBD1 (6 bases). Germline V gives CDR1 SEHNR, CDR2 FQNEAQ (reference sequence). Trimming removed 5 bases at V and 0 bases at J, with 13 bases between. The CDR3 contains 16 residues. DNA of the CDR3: TGTGCCAGCAGCGCCGACAGGCCTTCAACTAATGAAAAACTGTTTTTT. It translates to CASSADRPSTNEKLFF. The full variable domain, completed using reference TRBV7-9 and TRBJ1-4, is DTGVSQNPRHKITKRGQNVTFRCDPISEHNRLYWYRQTLGQGPEFLTYFQNEAQLEKSRLLSDRFSAERPKGSFSTLEIQRTEQGDSAMYLCASSADRPSTNEKLFFGSGTQLSVL.

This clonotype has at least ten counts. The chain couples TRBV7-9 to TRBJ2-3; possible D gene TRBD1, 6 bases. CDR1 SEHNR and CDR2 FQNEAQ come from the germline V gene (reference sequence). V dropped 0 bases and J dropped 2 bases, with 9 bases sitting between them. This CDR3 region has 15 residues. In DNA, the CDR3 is TGTGCCAGCAGCTTAGCCGGACAGTTCACAGATACGCAGTATTTT. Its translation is CASSLAGQFTDTQYF.

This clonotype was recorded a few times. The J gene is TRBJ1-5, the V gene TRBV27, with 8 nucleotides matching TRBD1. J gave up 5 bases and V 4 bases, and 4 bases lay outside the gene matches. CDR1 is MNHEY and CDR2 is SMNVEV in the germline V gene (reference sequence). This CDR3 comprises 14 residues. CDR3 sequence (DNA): TGTGCCAGCAGTTCAAGGACAGGGTATCAGCCCCAGCATTTT. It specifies CASSSRTGYQPQHF.

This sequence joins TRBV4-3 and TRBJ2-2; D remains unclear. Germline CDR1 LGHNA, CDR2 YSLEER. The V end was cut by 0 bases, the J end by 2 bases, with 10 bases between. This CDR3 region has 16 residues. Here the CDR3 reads CASSQDLARNTGELFF. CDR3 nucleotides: TGCGCCAGCAGCCAAGATCTTGCTAGAAACACCGGGGAGCTGTTTTTT.

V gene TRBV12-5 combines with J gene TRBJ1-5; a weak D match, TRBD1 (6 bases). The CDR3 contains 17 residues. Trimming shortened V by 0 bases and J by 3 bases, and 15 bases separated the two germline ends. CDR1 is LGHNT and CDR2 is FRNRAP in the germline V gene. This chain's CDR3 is CASGLVLNRVDNQPQHF. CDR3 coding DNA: TGTGCTAGTGGTTTGGTTCTAAACAGGGTCGACAATCAGCCCCAGCATTTT.

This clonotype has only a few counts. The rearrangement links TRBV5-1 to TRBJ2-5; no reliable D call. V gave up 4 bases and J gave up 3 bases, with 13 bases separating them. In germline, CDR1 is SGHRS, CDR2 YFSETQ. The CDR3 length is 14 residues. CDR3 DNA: TGCGCCAGCAGCGCTGGGATGAGTAAAGAGACCCAGTACTTC. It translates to CASSAGMSKETQYF.

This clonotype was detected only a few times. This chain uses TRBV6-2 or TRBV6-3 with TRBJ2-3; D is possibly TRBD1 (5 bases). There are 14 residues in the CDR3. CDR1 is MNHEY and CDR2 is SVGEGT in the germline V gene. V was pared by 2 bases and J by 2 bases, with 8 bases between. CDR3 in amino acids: CASSYGANTDTQYF. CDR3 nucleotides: TGTGCCAGCAGTTACGGGGCTAACACAGATACGCAGTATTTT.

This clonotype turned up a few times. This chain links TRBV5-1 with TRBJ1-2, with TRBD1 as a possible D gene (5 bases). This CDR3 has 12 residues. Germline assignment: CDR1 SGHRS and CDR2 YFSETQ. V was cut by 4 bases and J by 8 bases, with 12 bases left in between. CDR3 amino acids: CASSMQGSGYTF. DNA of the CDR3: TGCGCCAGCAGCATGCAGGGAAGCGGCTACACCTTC. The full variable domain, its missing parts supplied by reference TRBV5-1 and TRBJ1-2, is KAGVTQTPRYLIKTRGQQVTLSCSPISGHRSVSWYQQTPGQGLQFLFEYFSETQRNKGNFPGRFSGRQFSNSRSEMNVSTLELGDSALYLCASSMQGSGYTFGSGTRLTVV.

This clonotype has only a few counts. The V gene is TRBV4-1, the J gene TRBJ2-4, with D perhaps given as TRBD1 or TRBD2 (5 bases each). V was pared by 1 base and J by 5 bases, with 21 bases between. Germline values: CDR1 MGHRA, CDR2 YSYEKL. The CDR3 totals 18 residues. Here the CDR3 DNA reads TGCGCCAGCAGCCAAGTTATCAAAGTGAAGGGGCGGGAAAACATTCAGTACTTC. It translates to CASSQVIKVKGRENIQYF.

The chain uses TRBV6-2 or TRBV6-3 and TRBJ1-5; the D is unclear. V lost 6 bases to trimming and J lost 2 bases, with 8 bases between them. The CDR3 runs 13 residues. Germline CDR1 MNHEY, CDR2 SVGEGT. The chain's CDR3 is CASRHTGNQPQHF. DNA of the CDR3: TGTGCCAGCAGGCACACGGGCAATCAGCCCCAGCATTTT.

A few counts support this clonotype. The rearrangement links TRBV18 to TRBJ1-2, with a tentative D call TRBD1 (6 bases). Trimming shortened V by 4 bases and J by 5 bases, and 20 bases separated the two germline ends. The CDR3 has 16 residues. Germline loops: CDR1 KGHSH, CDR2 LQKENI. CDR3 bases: TGTGCCAGCTCACAGGCCCCCGAGGACAGCAATTATGGCTACACCTTC. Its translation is CASSQAPEDSNYGYTF.

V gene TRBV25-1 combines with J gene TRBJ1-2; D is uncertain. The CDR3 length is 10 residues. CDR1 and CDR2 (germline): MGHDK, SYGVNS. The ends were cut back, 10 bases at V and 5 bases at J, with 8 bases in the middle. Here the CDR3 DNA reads TGTGCCACCGGCGGTTATGGCTACACCTTC. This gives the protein CATGGYGYTF.

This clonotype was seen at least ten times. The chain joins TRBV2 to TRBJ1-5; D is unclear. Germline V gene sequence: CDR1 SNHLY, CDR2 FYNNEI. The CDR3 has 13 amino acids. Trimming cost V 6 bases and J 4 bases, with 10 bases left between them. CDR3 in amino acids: CASRFLSNQPQHF. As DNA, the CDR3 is TGTGCCAGCAGGTTTTTGTCGAATCAGCCCCAGCATTTT.